These 12 T cell receptor beta chains were all obtained from the same sample, sequenced in a study of T cell repertoires in cytomegalovirus infection. TCRdb fed the reads into MiXCR, producing one record per CDR3 protein. The sample carries around 530,000 distinct CDR3 sequences, 15% to 20% recorded once. Sequenced input: CD8+ T cells from PBMCs. Receptor source: a human donor in good health (CMV status not recorded). Some clones in this sample may be carry-over from other donors' samples.

This clonotype appeared many times. The genes are TRBV7-9 and TRBJ2-7; D is unclear. This CDR3 spans 12 amino acids. Germline CDR1 is SEHNR and CDR2 is FQNEAQ (reference sequence). V lost 5 bases and J 8 bases, leaving 13 bases between the germline ends. The CDR3 loop is CASSGENPKQYF. The CDR3 DNA follows: TGTGCCAGCAGCGGCGAAAACCCCAAGCAGTACTTC. The full variable domain, rest sourced from reference TRBV7-9 and TRBJ2-7, is DTGVSQNPRHKITKRGQNVTFRCDPISEHNRLYWYRQTLGQGPEFLTYFQNEAQLEKSRLLSDRFSAERPKGSFSTLEIQRTEQGDSAMYLCASSGENPKQYFGPGTRLTVT.

A word on this clonotype: A much larger clone differs from this one at a single base, so this may be a read error. The gene calls are TRBV7-2 and TRBJ2-1; no clear D. The V and J ends lost 7 bases and 6 bases respectively, with 13 bases between them. CDR3 size: 13 residues. Germline-derived CDR1 and CDR2 are SGHTA and FQGNSA. CDR3 protein: CASTRAVVNEQFF. In DNA, the CDR3 is TGTGCCAGCACCCGCGCGGTGGTCAATGAGCAGTTCTTC.

This clonotype was observed a few times. The gene calls are TRBV4-1 and TRBJ2-4; maybe TRBD2 (6 bases). In germline, CDR1 is MGHRA, CDR2 YSYEKL. Trimming cost V 4 bases and J 3 bases, with 10 bases left between them. CDR3 length equals 14 residues. Here the CDR3 DNA reads TGCGCCAGCAGCCGTCCGCGGGACAAAAACATTCAGTACTTC. Amino acid sequence: CASSRPRDKNIQYF.

In its sample, this clonotype was seen a few times. The CDR3 region has the DNA TGTGCCAGCAAGGAGGACTCGAGCTCCTACAATGAGCAGTTCTTC. It codes for CASKEDSSSYNEQFF. The gene calls are TRBV27 and TRBJ2-1; TRBD2 might be the D (5 bases). This CDR3 contains 15 residues. The V and J ends lost 7 bases and 0 bases respectively, with 13 bases between them. Germline V gene lookup returns CDR1 MNHEY and CDR2 SMNVEV (reference sequence).

To note about this clonotype: Being one base from a much bigger clone, this may be a read error. As the CDR3 is not closed by the conserved phenylalanine or tryptophan, this likely results from a read error. The chain carries TRBV12-3 or TRBV12-4 and TRBJ2-1; the match to TRBD2 covers 8 bases. Germline trimming cut 3 bases from V and 0 bases from J; bases unmatched to any gene: 7. This CDR3 has 17 amino acids. The CDR3 spells CASSLGTRTLSYNEQFL. The CDR3 DNA reads as TGTGCCAGCAGTTTGGGGACTAGAACCCTCTCCTACAATGAGCAGTTCTTA.

The gene calls are TRBV4-2 and TRBJ2-7; the match to TRBD1 covers 9 bases. CDR1 is LGHNA, CDR2 YNFKEQ, per germline. The V and J ends lost 3 bases and 9 bases, in that order; junction bases with no gene match: 12. The CDR3 sequence is 15 residues long. This CDR3 is CASSHTQGASSVQYF. In DNA form, the CDR3 reads TGTGCCAGCAGCCACACACAGGGGGCTAGCTCCGTGCAGTACTTC.

This clonotype was found many times. The gene calls are TRBV19 and TRBJ1-5, with a weak D call TRBD1 (5 bases). The germline V gene has CDR1 LNHDA and CDR2 SQIVND (reference sequence). The CDR3 consists of 13 residues. V gave up 8 bases and J gave up 1 base, with 9 bases separating them. As DNA, the CDR3 is TGTGCCAGTTGGGGACCGAGCAATCAGCCCCAGCATTTT. Protein product: CASWGPSNQPQHF.

The V and J genes are TRBV20-1 and TRBJ1-5; D not certain. V lost 2 bases and J lost 8, with 19 bases in between. Germline values: CDR1 DFQATT, CDR2 SNEGSKA (reference sequence). The CDR3 is 15 amino acids. Written as DNA, the CDR3 is TGCAGTGCTAGATACGAGGACTTCACCGGGGAGCCCCAGCATTTT. As protein: CSARYEDFTGEPQHF.

The chain combines TRBV9 with TRBJ2-1; tentatively, D is TRBD2 (6 bases). The germline V gene has CDR1 SGDLS and CDR2 YYNGEE. Trimming cost V 0 bases and J 8 bases, with 12 bases left between them. The CDR3 is 14 residues long. The CDR3 DNA reads TGTGCCAGCAGCGTAGACGGGGGTGCGGATGAGCAGTTCTTC. Protein: CASSVDGGADEQFF.

The chain is built from TRBV7-4 and TRBJ2-1, with D tentatively TRBD2 (5 bases). The germline V gene encodes CDR1 SGHVT and CDR2 SQSDAQ. Trimming stripped 0 bases from V and 10 bases from J, with 16 bases between. The CDR3 sequence is 15 residues long. DNA for the CDR3: TGTGCCAGCAGCTTAGCCTCCCTCTCTAGCAAGGAGCAGTTCTTC. It is translated as CASSLASLSSKEQFF. Complete variable domain (other parts from reference TRBV7-4 and TRBJ2-1): GAGVSQSPRYKVAKRGRDVALRCDSISGHVTLYWYRQTLGQGSEVLTYSQSDAQRDKSGRPSGRFSAERPERSVSTLKIQRTEQGDSAVYLCASSLASLSSKEQFFGPGTRLTVL.

The rearrangement joins TRBV5-5 to TRBJ2-2, with D unclear. CDR3 size: 17 residues. Germline-derived CDR1 and CDR2 are SGHKS and YYEKEE (reference sequence). V was cut by 0 bases and J by 0 bases, with 12 bases left in between. CDR3 loop: CASSLGLRRSNTGELFF. CDR3 DNA sequence: TGTGCCAGCAGCTTGGGATTGCGGCGTTCGAACACCGGGGAGCTGTTTTTT.

This clonotype was observed a few times. The chain uses TRBV29-1 and TRBJ1-1; D is perhaps TRBD1 (6 bases). The CDR3 has 12 amino acids. Germline CDR1 is SQVTM and CDR2 is ANQGSEA. The V gene lost 7 bases and the J gene lost 1 base, with 10 bases spanning the gap. CDR3 residues: CSARGENTEAFF. The DNA of the CDR3 is TGCAGCGCAAGGGGGGAGAACACTGAAGCTTTCTTT.